Sequencing of this TCR beta chain was carried out in a study of identical twins. Regarding the study as a whole: Modelling approaches yielded underestimates of out-of-frame TCR alpha sharing between monozygotic twins.

The sample holds a few counts of this clonotype. Its antigen is not known. CDR1 is MDHEN and CDR2 is SYDVKM in the germline V gene. The CDR3 loop spans 17 amino acids. Trimming shortened V by 4 bases and J by 1 base, and 18 bases separated the two germline ends. A universal primer site was added by template switching, and unique molecular identifiers were carried by the cDNA. TCRdb re-derived calls from the 5' RACE reads in MiXCR, one entry per CDR3 protein. The profile shows around 250,000 distinct CDR3 sequences, more than 9.5% of them singletons. The same data also went into a second study, on yellow fever vaccine responses in identical twins.

The chain is built from TRBV28 and TRBJ2-3; D is possibly TRBD2 (6 bases). The TCR sequence derives from a woman aged 18-29 years in good health. The sequenced sample consisted of memory (CD45RO+) T cells sorted from blood. CDR3 nucleotides: TGTGCCAGCAGTTCCCGGTTGGCCCCGGGGGGCACAGATACGCAGTATTTT. This codes for CASSSRLAPGGTDTQYF.